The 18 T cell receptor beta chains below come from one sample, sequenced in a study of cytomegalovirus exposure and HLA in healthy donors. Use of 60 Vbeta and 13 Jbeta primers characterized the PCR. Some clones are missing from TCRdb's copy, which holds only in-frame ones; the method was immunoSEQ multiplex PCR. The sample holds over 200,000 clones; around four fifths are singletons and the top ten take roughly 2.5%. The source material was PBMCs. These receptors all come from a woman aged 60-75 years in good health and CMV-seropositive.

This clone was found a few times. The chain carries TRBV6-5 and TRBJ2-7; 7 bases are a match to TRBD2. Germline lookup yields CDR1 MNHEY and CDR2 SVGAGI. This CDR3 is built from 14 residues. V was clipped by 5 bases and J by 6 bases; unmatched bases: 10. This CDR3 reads CASSAWEGLFEQYF. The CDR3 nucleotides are TGTGCCAGCAGTGCGTGGGAGGGCCTTTTCGAGCAGTACTTC.

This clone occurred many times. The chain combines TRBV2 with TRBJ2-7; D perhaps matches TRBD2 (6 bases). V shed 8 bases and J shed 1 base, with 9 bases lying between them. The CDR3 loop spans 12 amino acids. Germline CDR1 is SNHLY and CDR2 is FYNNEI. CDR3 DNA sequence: TGTGCCAGCGGGGGACTTTCCTACGAGCAGTACTTC. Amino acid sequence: CASGGLSYEQYF.

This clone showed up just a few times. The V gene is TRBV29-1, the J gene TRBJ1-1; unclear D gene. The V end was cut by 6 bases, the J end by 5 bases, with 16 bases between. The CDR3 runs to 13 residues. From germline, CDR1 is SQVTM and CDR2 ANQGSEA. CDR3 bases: TGCAGCGTAAACGAGGGATCTGGGACTGAAGCTTTCTTT. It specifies CSVNEGSGTEAFF.

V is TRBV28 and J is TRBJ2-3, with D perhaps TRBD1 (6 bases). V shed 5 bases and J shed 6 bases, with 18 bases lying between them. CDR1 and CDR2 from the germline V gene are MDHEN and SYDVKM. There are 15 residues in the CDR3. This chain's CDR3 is CASSTTGMGPDTQYF. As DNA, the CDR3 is TGTGCCAGCAGTACAACAGGGATGGGGCCGGATACGCAGTATTTT. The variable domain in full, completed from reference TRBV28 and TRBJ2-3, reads DVKVTQSSRYLVKRTGEKVFLECVQDMDHENMFWYRQDPGLGLRLIYFSYDVKMKEKGDIPEGYSVSREKKERFSLILESASTNQTSMYLCASSTTGMGPDTQYFGPGTRLTVL.

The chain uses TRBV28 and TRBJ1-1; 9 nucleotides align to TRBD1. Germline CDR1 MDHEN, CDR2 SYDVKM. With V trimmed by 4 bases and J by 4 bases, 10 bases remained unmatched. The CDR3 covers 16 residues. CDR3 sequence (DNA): TGTGCCAGCAGTTGGGGGACAGGGTCTGCGGGCACTGAAGCTTTCTTT. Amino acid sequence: CASSWGTGSAGTEAFF. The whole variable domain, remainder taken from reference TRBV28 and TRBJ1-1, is DVKVTQSSRYLVKRTGEKVFLECVQDMDHENMFWYRQDPGLGLRLIYFSYDVKMKEKGDIPEGYSVSREKKERFSLILESASTNQTSMYLCASSWGTGSAGTEAFFGQGTRLTVV.

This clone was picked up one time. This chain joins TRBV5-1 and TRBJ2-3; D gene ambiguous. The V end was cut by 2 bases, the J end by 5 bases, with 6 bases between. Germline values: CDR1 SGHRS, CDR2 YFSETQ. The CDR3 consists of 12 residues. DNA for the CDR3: TGCGCCAGCAGCTTAAGAGGAGATACGCAGTATTTT. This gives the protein CASSLRGDTQYF.

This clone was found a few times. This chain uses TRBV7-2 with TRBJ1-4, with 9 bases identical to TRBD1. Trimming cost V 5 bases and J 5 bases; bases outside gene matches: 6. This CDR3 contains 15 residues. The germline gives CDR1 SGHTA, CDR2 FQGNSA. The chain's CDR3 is CASSPVGQGNEKLFF. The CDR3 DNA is TGTGCCAGCAGCCCCGTGGGACAGGGAAATGAAAAACTGTTTTTT.

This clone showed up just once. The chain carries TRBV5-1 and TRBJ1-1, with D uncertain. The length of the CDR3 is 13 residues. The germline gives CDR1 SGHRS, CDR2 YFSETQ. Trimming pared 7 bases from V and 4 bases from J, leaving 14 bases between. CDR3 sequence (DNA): TGCGCCAGCGAGGAGGGTTTGGGCACTGAAGCTTTCTTT. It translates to CASEEGLGTEAFF.

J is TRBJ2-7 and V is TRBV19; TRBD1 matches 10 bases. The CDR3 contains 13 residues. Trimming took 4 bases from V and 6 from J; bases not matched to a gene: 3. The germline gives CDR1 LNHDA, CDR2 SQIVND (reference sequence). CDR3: CASSRDRGSEQYF. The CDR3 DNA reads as TGTGCCAGTAGTAGGGACAGGGGAAGCGAGCAGTACTTC.

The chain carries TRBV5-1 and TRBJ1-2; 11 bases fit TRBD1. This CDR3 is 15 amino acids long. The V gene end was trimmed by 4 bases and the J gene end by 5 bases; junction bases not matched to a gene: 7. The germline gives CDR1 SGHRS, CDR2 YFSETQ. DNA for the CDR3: TGCGCCAGCAGCATGAGGACAGGGGGCGATTATGGCTACACCTTC. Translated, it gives CASSMRTGGDYGYTF.

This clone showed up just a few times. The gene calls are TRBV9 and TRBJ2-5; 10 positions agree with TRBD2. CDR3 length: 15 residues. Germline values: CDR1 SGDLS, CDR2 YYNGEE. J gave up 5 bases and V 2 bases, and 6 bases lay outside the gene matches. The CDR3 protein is CASSVLAGAGETQYF. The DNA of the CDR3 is TGTGCCAGCAGCGTCCTAGCGGGGGCCGGTGAGACCCAGTACTTC.

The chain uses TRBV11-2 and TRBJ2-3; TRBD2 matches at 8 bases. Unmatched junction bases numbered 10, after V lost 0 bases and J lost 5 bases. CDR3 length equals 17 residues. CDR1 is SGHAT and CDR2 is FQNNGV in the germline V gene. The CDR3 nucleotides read TGTGCCAGCAGCTTAGATCGGCAGCGGGGGCTCGGAGATACGCAGTATTTT. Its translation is CASSLDRQRGLGDTQYF.

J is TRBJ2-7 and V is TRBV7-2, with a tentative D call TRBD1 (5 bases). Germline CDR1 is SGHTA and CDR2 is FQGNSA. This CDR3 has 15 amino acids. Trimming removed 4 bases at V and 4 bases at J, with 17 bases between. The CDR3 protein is CASSYSPFRGYEQYF. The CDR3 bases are TGTGCCAGCAGCTATAGTCCCTTTAGGGGATACGAGCAGTACTTC.

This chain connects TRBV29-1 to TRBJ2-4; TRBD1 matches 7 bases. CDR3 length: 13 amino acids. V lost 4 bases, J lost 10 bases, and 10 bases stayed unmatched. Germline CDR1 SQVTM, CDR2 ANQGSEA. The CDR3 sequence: CSVAPGQSGIQYF. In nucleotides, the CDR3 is TGCAGCGTTGCCCCGGGACAGTCGGGAATTCAGTACTTC.

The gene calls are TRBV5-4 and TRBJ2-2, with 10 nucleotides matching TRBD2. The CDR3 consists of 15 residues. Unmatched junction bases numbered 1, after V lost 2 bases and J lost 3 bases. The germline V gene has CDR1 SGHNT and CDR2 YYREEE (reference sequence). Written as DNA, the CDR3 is TGTGCCAGCAGCTTTACTAGCGGGGACACCGGGGAGCTGTTTTTT. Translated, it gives CASSFTSGDTGELFF.

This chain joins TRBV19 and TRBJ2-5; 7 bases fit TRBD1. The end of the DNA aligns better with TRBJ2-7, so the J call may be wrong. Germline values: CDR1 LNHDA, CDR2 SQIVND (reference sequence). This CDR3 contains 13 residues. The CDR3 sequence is CASSLGDSYEQYF. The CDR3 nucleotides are TGTGCCAGTAGCCTAGGGGACAGCTACGAGCAGTACTTC.

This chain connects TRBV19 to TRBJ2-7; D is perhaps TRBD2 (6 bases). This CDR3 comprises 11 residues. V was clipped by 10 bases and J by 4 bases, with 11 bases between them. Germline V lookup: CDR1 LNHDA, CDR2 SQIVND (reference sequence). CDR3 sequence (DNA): TGTGCCACCAAGACTAGTTACGAGCAGTACTTC. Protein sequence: CATKTSYEQYF.

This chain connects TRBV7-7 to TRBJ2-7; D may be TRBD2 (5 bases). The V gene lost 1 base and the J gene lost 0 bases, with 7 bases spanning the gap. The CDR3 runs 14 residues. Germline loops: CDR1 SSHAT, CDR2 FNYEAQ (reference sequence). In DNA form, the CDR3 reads TGTGCCAGCAGCTTAGGGGAGAGCTCCTACGAGCAGTACTTC. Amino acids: CASSLGESSYEQYF.